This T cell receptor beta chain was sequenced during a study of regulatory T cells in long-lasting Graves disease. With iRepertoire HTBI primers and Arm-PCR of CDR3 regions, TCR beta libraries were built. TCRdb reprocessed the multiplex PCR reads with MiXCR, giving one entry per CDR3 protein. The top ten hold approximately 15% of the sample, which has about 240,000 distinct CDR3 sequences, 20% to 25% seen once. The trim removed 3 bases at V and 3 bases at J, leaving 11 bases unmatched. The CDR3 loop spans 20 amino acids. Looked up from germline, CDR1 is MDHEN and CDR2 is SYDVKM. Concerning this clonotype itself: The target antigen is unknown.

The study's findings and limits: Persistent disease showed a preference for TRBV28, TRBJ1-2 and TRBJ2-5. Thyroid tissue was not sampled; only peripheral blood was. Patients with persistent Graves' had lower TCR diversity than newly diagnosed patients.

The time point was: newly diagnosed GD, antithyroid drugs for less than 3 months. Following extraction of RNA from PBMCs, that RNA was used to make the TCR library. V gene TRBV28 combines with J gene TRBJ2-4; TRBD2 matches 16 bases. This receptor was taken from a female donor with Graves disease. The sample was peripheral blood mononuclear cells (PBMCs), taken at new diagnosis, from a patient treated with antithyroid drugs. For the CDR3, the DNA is TGTGCCAGCAGTTTCTACGGGACTAGCGGGGGGGCCCTTGGCAAAAACATTCAGTACTTC. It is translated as CASSFYGTSGGALGKNIQYF.